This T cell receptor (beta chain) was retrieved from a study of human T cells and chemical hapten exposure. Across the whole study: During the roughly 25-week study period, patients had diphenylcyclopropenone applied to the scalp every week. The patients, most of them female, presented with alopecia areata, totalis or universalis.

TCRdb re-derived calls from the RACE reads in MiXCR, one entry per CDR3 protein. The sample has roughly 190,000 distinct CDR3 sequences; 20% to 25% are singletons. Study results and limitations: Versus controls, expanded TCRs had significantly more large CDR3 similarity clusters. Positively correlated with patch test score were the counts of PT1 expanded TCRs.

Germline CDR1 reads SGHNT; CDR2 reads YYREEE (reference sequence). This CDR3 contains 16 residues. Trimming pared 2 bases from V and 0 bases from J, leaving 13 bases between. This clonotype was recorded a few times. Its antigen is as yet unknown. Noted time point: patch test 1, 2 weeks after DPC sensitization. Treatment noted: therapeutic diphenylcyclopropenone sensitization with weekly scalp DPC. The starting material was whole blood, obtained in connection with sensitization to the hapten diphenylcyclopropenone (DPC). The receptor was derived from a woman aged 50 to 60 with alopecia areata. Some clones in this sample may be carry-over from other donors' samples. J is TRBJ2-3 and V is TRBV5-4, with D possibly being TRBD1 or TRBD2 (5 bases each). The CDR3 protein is CASSFPGTGSTDTQYF. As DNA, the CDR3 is TGTGCCAGCAGCTTCCCCGGGACCGGAAGCACAGATACGCAGTATTTT. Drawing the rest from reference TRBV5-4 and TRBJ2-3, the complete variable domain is ETGVTQSPTHLIKTRGQQVTLRCSSQSGHNTVSWYQQALGQGPQFIFQYYREEENGRGNFPPRFSGLQFPNYSSELNVNALELDDSALYLCASSFPGTGSTDTQYFGPGTRLTVL.